What follows are 27 T cell receptor beta chains derived from one specimen sequenced in a study of blood T cells in healthy people across ages. PCR was performed a second time for about 7 to 12 cycles using a sample-barcoded 5' primer and a J-beta primer mix. MiXCR was run by TCRdb on the 5' RACE reads, yielding one entry per CDR3 protein. The repertoire holds about 720,000 distinct CDR3 sequences, with 22% as singletons. Sequenced input: blood. The receptor set was obtained from a man between 65 and 85 years old in good health.

In this sample, this clonotype turned up many times. The chain employs TRBV28 and TRBJ2-1; D uncertain. The CDR3 runs to 15 residues. Germline CDR1 MDHEN, CDR2 SYDVKM. Trimming shortened V by 6 bases and J by 5 bases, and 17 bases separated the two germline ends. The CDR3 spells CASRVTMSGHNEQFF. DNA of the CDR3: TGTGCCAGCAGGGTAACTATGAGTGGCCACAATGAGCAGTTCTTC.

This clonotype was detected many times. The chain uses TRBV4-1 and TRBJ2-1; 8 bases agree with TRBD2. V shed 8 bases and J 6 bases; nucleotides not matched to a gene: 9. The CDR3 is made up of 14 amino acids. Per germline, CDR1 MGHRA and CDR2 YSYEKL. The CDR3 DNA reads TGCGCCAGCCAGCGGGAGCCGCTTAGCAATGAGCAGTTCTTC. This sequence encodes CASQREPLSNEQFF.

The chain uses TRBV20-1 and TRBJ1-6; no clear D gene. Germline assignment: CDR1 DFQATT and CDR2 SNEGSKA (reference sequence). Trimming pared 3 bases from V and 10 bases from J, leaving 7 bases between. CDR3 size: 11 residues. The CDR3 region is CSAREGSPLHF. The CDR3 nucleotides read TGCAGTGCTAGGGAGGGCTCACCCCTCCACTTT.

The DNA of the CDR3 is TGTGCCATCCAGAGCCTGGGCCGCTCTGGGGGCTACACCTTC. This sequence encodes CAIQSLGRSGGYTF. This chain connects TRBV12-3 or TRBV12-4 to TRBJ1-2; no clear D. The CDR3 is made up of 14 amino acids. With 10 bases removed from V and 8 bases from J, the gap between germline ends came to 23 bases.

This chain links TRBV5-1 with TRBJ2-1, with TRBD2 identical over 10 bases. Germline V gene data show CDR1 as SGHRS and CDR2 as YFSETQ. The CDR3 consists of 16 residues. V gave up 4 bases and J gave up 4 bases; unmatched junction bases: 8. CDR3 sequence reads: CASSPPGLAQYNEQFF. The CDR3 DNA sequence: TGCGCCAGCAGCCCTCCGGGACTAGCGCAGTACAATGAGCAGTTCTTC. The full variable domain, rest sourced from reference TRBV5-1 and TRBJ2-1, is KAGVTQTPRYLIKTRGQQVTLSCSPISGHRSVSWYQQTPGQGLQFLFEYFSETQRNKGNFPGRFSGRQFSNSRSEMNVSTLELGDSALYLCASSPPGLAQYNEQFFGPGTRLTVL.

This chain connects TRBV28 to TRBJ2-7, with D perhaps matching TRBD1 (6 bases). Germline CDR1 and CDR2: MDHEN and SYDVKM. Trimming took 5 bases from V and 0 from J, leaving 14 bases between them. The CDR3 covers 15 residues. The CDR3 region is CASSPKDRHSYEQYF. CDR3 nucleotide sequence: TGTGCCAGCAGTCCGAAGGACAGACACTCCTACGAGCAGTACTTC.

The chain couples TRBV5-1 to TRBJ1-5, with 8 bases lining up with TRBD1. The germline CDR1 and CDR2 sequences are SGHRS and YFSETQ. The V and J ends lost 4 bases and 4 bases, in that order; junction bases with no gene match: 10. The CDR3 has 16 amino acids. The CDR3 DNA reads TGCGCCAGCAGCCCGAGGGGGGGGACAGGAAATCAGCCCCAGCATTTT. Its protein product is CASSPRGGTGNQPQHF. Together with reference TRBV5-1 and TRBJ1-5, the CDR3 gives the full variable domain: KAGVTQTPRYLIKTRGQQVTLSCSPISGHRSVSWYQQTPGQGLQFLFEYFSETQRNKGNFPGRFSGRQFSNSRSEMNVSTLELGDSALYLCASSPRGGTGNQPQHFGDGTRLSIL.

This clonotype was detected a few times. This chain links TRBV14 with TRBJ2-4; D uncertain. With 1 base removed from V and 0 bases from J, the gap between germline ends came to 13 bases. The CDR3 runs 17 residues. Germline V gene lookup returns CDR1 SGHDN and CDR2 FVKESK. The CDR3 loop is CASSQVMTPIAKNIQYF. The CDR3 nucleotides are TGTGCCAGCAGCCAAGTGATGACACCCATAGCCAAAAACATTCAGTACTTC.

This clonotype was picked up a small number of times. V and J are TRBV12-3 or TRBV12-4 and TRBJ1-3; the D is unclear. The V end lost 1 base, the J end lost 6 bases, and 10 bases lay between the germline ends. This CDR3 contains 14 residues. The DNA of the CDR3 is TGTGCCAGCAGTTTAGGTGGCCCGATAAACACCATATATTTT. Amino acids: CASSLGGPINTIYF.

This clonotype appeared a few times. The gene calls are TRBV20-1 and TRBJ2-1; TRBD2 aligns across 9 bases. From germline, CDR1 is DFQATT and CDR2 SNEGSKA (reference sequence). CDR3 length equals 12 residues. After removal of 6 bases from V and 8 bases from J, the junction contained 5 bases not matched to a gene. As DNA, the CDR3 is TGCAGTGCCGGACTAGCGAGAGATGAGCAGTTCTTC. This codes for CSAGLARDEQFF.

Turning to this clonotype: The conserved closing phenylalanine or tryptophan is absent in this CDR3, likely reflecting a read error. The chain employs TRBV18 and TRBJ2-3, with 7 nucleotides matching TRBD1. Germline V CDR1 and CDR2: KGHSH, LQKENI. J lost 4 bases, V lost 8 bases, and 9 bases had no gene match. The CDR3 consists of 14 residues. In DNA form, the CDR3 reads TGTGCCAGCGGCCCGACAGGGTTGGCAGATACGCAGTATTTG. It yields the protein CASGPTGLADTQYL.

The J gene is TRBJ2-3, the V gene TRBV20-1; 9 bases agree with TRBD1. Unmatched junction bases numbered 9, after V lost 6 bases and J lost 8 bases. The CDR3 consists of 13 residues. CDR1 DFQATT and CDR2 SNEGSKA come from the germline V gene (reference sequence). CDR3 DNA: TGCAGTGCCCAGGACAGGGGCTTTGCTACGCAGTATTTT. It yields the protein CSAQDRGFATQYF.

In DNA form, the CDR3 reads TGTGCCACCTCTCTGATCCCGGGACTAGCCTCCCATGAGCAGTTCTTC. It specifies CATSLIPGLASHEQFF. The chain uses TRBV6-4 and TRBJ2-1; 9 bases line up with TRBD2. V shed 10 bases and J 8 bases; nucleotides not matched to a gene: 18. There are 16 residues in the CDR3. CDR1 and CDR2 (germline): MRHNA, SNTAGT.

This chain joins TRBV28 and TRBJ1-2, with a weak D call TRBD1 (6 bases). Deletions cut 3 bases from V and 4 bases from J, with 12 bases between. Germline V gene lookup returns CDR1 MDHEN and CDR2 SYDVKM. CDR3 length: 14 amino acids. The CDR3 is CASSFRGGGYGYTF. In nucleotides, the CDR3 is TGTGCCAGCAGTTTTCGGGGGGGCGGCTATGGCTACACCTTC.

V is TRBV12-3 or TRBV12-4 and J is TRBJ1-5; possibly TRBD1 for D (5 bases). The CDR3 has 15 residues. Trimming stripped 0 bases from V and 7 bases from J, with 13 bases between. DNA for the CDR3: TGTGCCAGCAGTTTAGCGCTGGGACTTGACCAGCCCCAGCATTTT. Protein sequence: CASSLALGLDQPQHF.

The rearrangement uses TRBV11-2 and TRBJ1-6; 7 nucleotides align to TRBD1. V dropped 1 base and J dropped 5; count of bases not matched to a gene: 17. The CDR3 has 20 amino acids. Germline-derived CDR1 and CDR2 are SGHAT and FQNNGV. CDR3 in DNA: TGTGCCAGCAGCTTAGTTACCGGGACAGCCCGCTTCTGGAATAATTCACCCCTCCACTTT. Its protein is CASSLVTGTARFWNNSPLHF.

This clonotype has a handful of counts. J is TRBJ1-2 and V is TRBV19; D not certain. This CDR3 region has 15 residues. The V gene's germline CDR1 is LNHDA and CDR2 SQIVND (reference sequence). Between the trimmed V and J ends, which lost 3 bases and 0 bases, there was a span of 11 bases. In DNA, the CDR3 is TGTGCCAGTAGTATGGGAACCGTTGCTAACTATGGCTACACCTTC. It yields the protein CASSMGTVANYGYTF.

The chain combines TRBV6-5 with TRBJ1-1; perhaps TRBD1 as D (5 bases). The CDR3 loop spans 11 amino acids. Germline V gene lookup returns CDR1 MNHEY and CDR2 SVGAGI. Trimming removed 8 bases from V and 11 bases from J, with 15 bases in between. The CDR3 loop reads CASRGGGVAFF. CDR3 DNA sequence: TGTGCCAGCCGCGGTGGGGGTGTGGCTTTCTTT.

This chain connects TRBV20-1 to TRBJ1-1; D unresolved. Trimming shortened V by 5 bases and J by 7 bases, and 17 bases separated the two germline ends. This CDR3 spans 13 amino acids. The V gene's germline CDR1 is DFQATT and CDR2 SNEGSKA (reference sequence). Written as DNA, the CDR3 is TGCAGTGCTGGACCTCCCGGGCAAGGTGAAGCTTTCTTT. Its translation is CSAGPPGQGEAFF.

Only a few counts were recorded for this clonotype. CDR3 protein: CASSSHGLAGAGANVLTF. The CDR3 coding sequence is TGTGCCAGCAGTTCCCACGGACTAGCGGGAGCTGGGGCCAACGTCCTGACTTTC. The chain couples TRBV12-3 or TRBV12-4 to TRBJ2-6, with TRBD2 matching over 13 bases. V was clipped by 4 bases and J by 2 bases; unmatched bases: 5. The CDR3 contains 18 residues.

This clonotype has a handful of counts. The chain joins TRBV20-1 to TRBJ2-3, with unresolved D. Germline CDR1 and CDR2: DFQATT and SNEGSKA (reference sequence). The CDR3 is 15 residues long. V shed 3 bases and J shed 0 bases, with 13 bases lying between them. DNA for the CDR3: TGCAGTGCTAGGGTCTTGGCTGAAAGCACAGATACGCAGTATTTT. The encoded protein is CSARVLAESTDTQYF.

V and J are TRBV7-2 and TRBJ2-5, with 8 bases fitting TRBD2. TRBJ2-1 matches the DNA end more closely, so the J call is doubtful. There are 14 residues in the CDR3. CDR1 and CDR2 (germline): SGHTA, FQGNSA. CDR3 residues: CASSLGLAFNEQFF. The CDR3 coding sequence is TGTGCCAGCAGCTTAGGACTAGCGTTTAATGAGCAGTTCTTC.

This clonotype has more than one count but fewer than ten. The V and J genes are TRBV11-3 and TRBJ2-4, with TRBD2 identical over 8 bases. The trim removed 5 bases at V and 4 bases at J, leaving 7 bases unmatched. CDR3 length equals 15 residues. Germline V gene lookup returns CDR1 SGHNT and CDR2 YENEEA. This CDR3 is CASSITRGGKNIQYF. For the CDR3, the DNA is TGTGCCAGCAGCATAACCCGGGGGGGAAAAAACATTCAGTACTTC.

This clonotype was picked up many times. As DNA, the CDR3 is TGCGCCAGCAGCTTGTTTCAAGAGACCCAGTACTTC. Its translation: CASSLFQETQYF. The chain is built from TRBV5-1 and TRBJ2-5; D gene ambiguous. V was shortened by 1 base and J by 2 bases, with 3 bases between the two germline ends. This CDR3 is 12 amino acids long. Germline assignment: CDR1 SGHRS and CDR2 YFSETQ.

Concerning this clonotype itself: A much larger clonotype is one base distant, so this may be a read error. The rearrangement joins TRBV12-3 or TRBV12-4 to TRBJ2-3; D uncertain. This CDR3 region has 15 residues. The ends were cut back, 1 base at V and 1 base at J, with 9 bases in the middle. CDR3 coding DNA: TGTGCCAGCAGTTTAGATTCAGCTCGCACAGATACGCAGTATTTT. Translation gives CASSLDSARTDTQYF.

The table lists this clonotype with a few counts. This sequence joins TRBV29-1 and TRBJ1-4; maybe TRBD1 (5 bases). The CDR3 loop spans 12 amino acids. Germline assignment: CDR1 SQVTM and CDR2 ANQGSEA. Trimming stripped 4 bases from V and 3 bases from J, with 6 bases between. CDR3 amino acids: CSVGGANEKLFF. DNA for the CDR3: TGCAGCGTTGGGGGGGCTAATGAAAAACTGTTTTTT.

A remark on this clonotype: The junction shows a germline mismatch at one end, possibly a read error. This rearrangement joins TRBV12-3 or TRBV12-4 to TRBJ2-3; the match to TRBD2 covers 8 bases. The length of the CDR3 is 15 residues. The CDR3 sequence is CASIQGLVGADAQYF. The CDR3, as DNA: TGTGCCAGCATTCAGGGACTAGTGGGAGCAGATGCGCAGTATTTT.